This T cell receptor (beta chain) stems from a study of Graves' ophthalmopathy and Graves' hyperthyroidism (dated by TCRdb to 2016 to 2018). About the study as a whole: A patient counted as having stable hyperthyroidism if there was no progression to ophthalmopathy within 18 months of follow-up. In total, over 130 blood samples were TCR-sequenced: around 42 ophthalmopathy, 80 or so hyperthyroidism and 17 hyperthyroidism-to-ophthalmopathy patients. The study used TCR beta repertoire signatures to distinguish Graves' ophthalmopathy from Graves' hyperthyroidism and to predict progression to ophthalmopathy. An independent validation cohort comprised some 19 hyperthyroidism patients and 15 to 17 patients who later progressed from hyperthyroidism to ophthalmopathy. Once sampling was done, hyperthyroidism patients were given methimazole at a starting dose of 30 mg daily, while ophthalmopathy patients were given high-dose intravenous methylprednisolone. To explore V-J signatures that distinguish ophthalmopathy from hyperthyroidism, a discovery set of 90 to 100 patients was enrolled, made up of over 40 with ophthalmopathy and roughly 55 with stable hyperthyroidism. T-cell repertoires of thyroid tissue and blood were compared in 5 or 6 hyperthyroidism patients.

As to this clonotype: The antigen this receptor binds is unknown. No base quality information exists; no much larger clone differs at one position.

Patients with hyperthyroidism were aged 18 to 65 years, had been newly diagnosed, and had a disease duration of less than 2 months. Patients were excluded if they had other autoimmune diseases, uncontrolled infections, pregnancy or lactation. Clinical symptoms, serum thyroxine, TRAb, thyroid ultrasound and orbital computed tomography were used for diagnosis. Trizol reagent was used to extract the total RNA, and its quality was then checked on an Agilent 2100 Bioanalyzer. The full study reports these points: In validation, the model predicted ophthalmopathy progression with about 64% sensitivity and roughly 72% specificity; 12 predicted patients were CT-confirmed with GO in a median of approximately six months. No statistical method was used to set the sample size in advance, and the investigators knew which group each participant was assigned to. In cross-validation, the 13-signature model distinguished ophthalmopathy from stable hyperthyroidism with around 90% sensitivity and 81% to 82% specificity, while in the test set the corresponding values were about 80% and 75%. Most of the expanded thyroid clonotypes with a frequency above 0.001 were also detected in blood, and it was suggested that the thyroid immune response may be reflected by blood repertoires.

For repertoire sequencing, the TCR beta CDR3 regions were amplified from RNA transcripts. HTBI primers and the Qiagen OneStep RT-PCR kit were used in a first-round RT-PCR, which was followed by a second-round multiplex PCR, size selection and purification. Libraries were sequenced paired-end with 100 bp reads on an Illumina HiSeq2000. On the study's bioinformatics: SOAPnuke was used for read processing, and reads with adapters, uncalled bases, a mean Phred below 15, or no exact constant-primer or identifier match were discarded. COPE v1.2.5 was used to merge high-quality paired reads. Each unique nucleotide sequence was defined as a clonotype, and clonotypes were aligned to IMGT TRB V, D and J references with MiTCR v1.1. The analysis was limited to V-J combinations with a frequency above 0.0001, which together covered approximately 99% of the repertoires. For each V-J combination, a TCR clonal expansion and chaos score was defined as the ratio of F50 clonal expansion to chaos observed in the TCRdist matrix. Welch's t-statistics and random forest were used to reduce features to about a dozen V-J combinations, which were fed into a naive Bayes classifier. Thyroid-blood repertoire similarity was quantified with the Morisita-Horn index. Clones were called with MiXCR by TCRdb after fastp trimmed the public reads at Q25, and only in-frame beta chains were retained. Entries are consolidated by CDR3 protein sequence, retaining the most common genes and DNA. Here the V and J calls rest on TCRdb's processing, not on the authors' analysis. The sample table contains some 1.1 million distinct CDR3 sequences; only one count was recorded for 35% to 40% of them. The top ten hold 8.5% to 14% of the sample.

Inclusive of the bounding cysteine and phenylalanine, the CDR3 is 17 residues long. CDR3 DNA only is kept here, 51 bases in frame from base 1. The germline V gene (reference sequence) provides CDR1 DFQATT and CDR2 SNEGSKA. V is trimmed back by 4 bases and J by 5 bases, and the junction contains 13 bases that no gene match accounts for. This receptor was obtained from an adult man with Graves' hyperthyroidism. Material: peripheral blood or thyroid tissue (not recorded which). The V gene is TRBV20-1 and the J gene is TRBJ2-7; 14 bases in between match TRBD2. The CDR3 reads CSANNNLGTSGSHEQYF. The sequenced DNA is TGCAGTGCTAACAACAATTTGGGGACTAGCGGGAGTCACGAGCAGTACTTC.